This entry describes one TCR beta chain. The CDR3 is made up of 13 amino acids. Germline V gene sequence: CDR1 MNHEY, CDR2 SVGAGI. Trimming cost V 4 bases and J 4 bases, with 10 bases left between them. The record originates from a study of blood T cell repertoires in COVID-19. Study context: There were acute and convalescent COVID-19 samples, and they came from the United States, Italy and Spain.

Clones were sequenced by immunoSEQ multiplex PCR, and TCRdb holds only the in-frame ones, with some missing. The sample holds about 160,000 clones, about nine tenths seen once. The specimen sequenced was peripheral blood. The chain links TRBV6-5 to TRBJ1-1; weak D call: TRBD1 (6 bases). The TCR originated in a woman between 55 and 75 years old with active or convalescent COVID-19. This chain's CDR3 is CASSSYRVTEAFF. The CDR3 nucleotides read TGTGCCAGCAGTTCCTACAGGGTCACTGAAGCTTTCTTT.